This T cell receptor beta chain was sequenced for a study of Ad26.COV2.S vaccination and SARS-CoV-2 variants. Study details: Of the COV1001 trial arms, the Ad26.COV2.S arm included the donor.

Assay: immunoSEQ multiplex PCR; the TCRdb copy retains only in-frame clones and omits some. The sample shows some 370,000 clones, 83% of them seen only once. The treatment denotes: around 19 received Ad26.COV2.S at low or high dose, single or two shots; about 5 received placebo; per-sample allocation not given. Day 63 following the first vaccine or placebo injection was when the samples were taken. Germline V lookup: CDR1 SGHAT, CDR2 FQNNGV. This CDR3 has 13 residues. V was shortened by 1 base and J by 3 bases, with 7 bases between the two germline ends. The study's findings and limits: Among vaccine recipients, spike-specific TCR breadth exceeded that of placebo recipients.

Concerning this clone: What it binds is not known.

This clonotype originated in a person aged 18 to 59 who received the Ad26.COV2.S COVID-19 vaccine or a placebo. The gene calls are TRBV11-2 and TRBJ2-7; no clear D. Here the sequenced sample was peripheral blood, taken in a trial of Ad26.COV2.S vaccine versus placebo. As DNA, the CDR3 is TGTGCCAGCAGCTTAGGGCTTATCTACGAGCAGTACTTC. Its protein is CASSLGLIYEQYF.